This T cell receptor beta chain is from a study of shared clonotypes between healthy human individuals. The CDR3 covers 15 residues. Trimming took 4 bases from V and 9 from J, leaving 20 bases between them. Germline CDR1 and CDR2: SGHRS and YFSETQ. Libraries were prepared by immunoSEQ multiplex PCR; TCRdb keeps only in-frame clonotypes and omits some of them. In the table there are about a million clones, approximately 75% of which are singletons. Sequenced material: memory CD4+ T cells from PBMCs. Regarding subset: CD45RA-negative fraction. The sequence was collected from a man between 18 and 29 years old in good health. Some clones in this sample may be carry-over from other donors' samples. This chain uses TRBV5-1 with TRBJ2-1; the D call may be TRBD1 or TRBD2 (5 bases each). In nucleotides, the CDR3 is TGCGCCAGCAGCCCCCGGGACCTACTTCAGGCTGAGCAGTTCTTC. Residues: CASSPRDLLQAEQFF.